The 9 T cell receptor beta chains below were found in one sample sequenced in a study of blood T cells in healthy people across ages. Sample-barcoded 5' priming and a J-beta primer mix drove a second PCR of about 6 to 12 cycles. TCRdb re-analysed the 5' RACE reads in MiXCR, keeping a single row per CDR3 protein. The data show 700,000 to 950,000 distinct CDR3 sequences, about 40% seen once. Source material: blood. These receptors originate from a woman aged 55-75 years in good health.

This clonotype was detected only a few times. The chain joins TRBV12-3 or TRBV12-4 to TRBJ1-2, with D tentatively TRBD1 (6 bases). V was clipped by 2 bases and J by 2 bases, with 9 bases between them. This CDR3 has 14 amino acids. In DNA, the CDR3 is TGTGCCAGCAGTTTAAGGGGGTCAAACTATGGCTACACCTTC. It specifies CASSLRGSNYGYTF.

On this clonotype itself: A much larger clone differs by one base, so this may be a read error. The chain links TRBV20-1 to TRBJ1-1; D gene uncertain. The CDR3 loop spans 14 amino acids. Germline CDR1 reads DFQATT; CDR2 reads SNEGSKA (reference sequence). CDR3 protein: CSVRVVERNAEAFF. The CDR3 DNA sequence: TGCAGTGTTAGAGTGGTCGAGAGGAACGCTGAAGCTTTCTTT.

This clonotype was recorded a few times. The rearrangement links TRBV7-9 to TRBJ2-7; D call uncertain. The CDR3 extends over 13 amino acids. V was trimmed by 2 bases and J by 2 bases, leaving 7 bases between them. Germline values: CDR1 SEHNR, CDR2 FQNEAQ (reference sequence). CDR3 sequence: CASSLTLAYEQYF. The CDR3 DNA sequence: TGTGCCAGCAGCTTAACTCTTGCCTACGAGCAGTACTTC.

The chain joins TRBV28 to TRBJ2-2; possible D gene TRBD1, 6 bases. The CDR3 spans 15 residues. The V and J ends lost 5 bases and 5 bases respectively, with 15 bases between them. Germline assignment: CDR1 MDHEN and CDR2 SYDVKM. The CDR3 DNA reads as TGTGCCAGCAGTCTCTCAGGGGATCGGACCGGGGAGCTGTTTTTT. It codes for CASSLSGDRTGELFF.

This clonotype has a handful of counts. This chain joins TRBV3-1 and TRBJ2-3; a weak D match, TRBD2 (7 bases). The CDR3 covers 16 residues. Germline-derived CDR1 and CDR2 are LGHDT and YNNKEL (reference sequence). Between the trimmed V and J ends, which lost 4 bases and 9 bases, there was a span of 23 bases. This chain's CDR3 is CASSRVLGGPSETQYF. The CDR3 nucleotides are TGTGCCAGCAGCCGGGTGTTGGGGGGGCCCTCGGAGACGCAGTATTTT.

The J gene is TRBJ1-2, the V gene TRBV14; weak D call: TRBD1 (5 bases). Trimming shortened V by 1 base and J by 6 bases, and 9 bases separated the two germline ends. Germline V CDR1 and CDR2: SGHDN, FVKESK. The CDR3 is 13 residues long. For the CDR3, the DNA is TGTGCCAGCAGCCAAGCGGGGACTCATGGCTACACCTTC. The encoded protein is CASSQAGTHGYTF.

This chain joins TRBV2 and TRBJ2-3; no definite D call. The CDR3 is made up of 14 amino acids. Trimming cost V 6 bases and J 2 bases, with 12 bases left between them. Germline assignment: CDR1 SNHLY and CDR2 FYNNEI. Here the CDR3 reads CASSFLTNTDTQYF. The DNA for the CDR3 is TGTGCCAGCAGCTTCCTGACAAACACAGATACGCAGTATTTT.

J is TRBJ2-7 and V is TRBV25-1; tentatively, D is TRBD2 (5 bases). The last part of the DNA fits TRBJ2-4 better; the J call may be wrong. CDR1 is MGHDK, CDR2 SYGVNS, per germline. The CDR3 has 15 residues. The CDR3 is CASSERPGDGNIQYF. As DNA, the CDR3 is TGTGCCAGCAGTGAGCGGCCCGGGGATGGAAACATTCAGTACTTC.

This clonotype was seen a few times. The chain joins TRBV27 to TRBJ2-7; 9 nucleotides agree with TRBD1. The J segment lost 1 base and the V segment lost 2 bases, leaving 9 bases of the junction unmatched. From germline, CDR1 is MNHEY and CDR2 SMNVEV (reference sequence). This CDR3 is 17 amino acids long. CDR3 region: CASSLPQYRGPSYEQYF. For the CDR3, the DNA is TGTGCCAGCAGTTTACCCCAGTACAGGGGGCCTTCCTACGAGCAGTACTTC.